A single sample is the source of the 5 T cell receptor beta chains below, sequenced in a study of blood T cell repertoires in COVID-19. TCRdb's copy holds only in-frame clones and misses some; the assay was immunoSEQ multiplex PCR. This table has under 250,000 clones, about nine tenths appearing once. Sequenced input: peripheral blood. These receptors all stem from a man in his sixties with acute or convalescent COVID-19.

This chain connects TRBV15 to TRBJ1-2; possibly TRBD1 for D (6 bases). The CDR3 is 15 residues long. Germline V gene data show CDR1 as LNHNV and CDR2 as YYDKDF (reference sequence). V shed 0 bases and J shed 4 bases, with 12 bases lying between them. The CDR3 sequence is CATSRDLETGYGYTF. DNA for the CDR3: TGTGCCACCAGCAGAGACTTGGAGACAGGCTATGGCTACACCTTC. The variable domain in full, with the rest retrieved from reference TRBV15 and TRBJ1-2, is DAMVIQNPRYQVTQFGKPVTLSCSQTLNHNVMYWYQQKSSQAPKLLFHYYDKDFNNEADTPDNFQSRRPNTSFCFLDIRSPGLGDTAMYLCATSRDLETGYGYTFGSGTRLTVV.

The chain couples TRBV4-2 to TRBJ2-5; 9 bases map to TRBD2. Germline assignment: CDR1 LGHNA and CDR2 YNFKEQ. The CDR3 consists of 16 residues. The trim removed 2 bases at V and 2 bases at J, leaving 6 bases unmatched. The CDR3 nucleotides are TGTGCCAGCAGCCAAACACTAGCGGGTATACAAGAGACCCAGTACTTC. This codes for CASSQTLAGIQETQYF.

V and J are TRBV7-3 and TRBJ2-1; 8 bases line up with TRBD2. V lost 5 bases and J lost 6; bases outside the gene matches: 9. Germline assignment: CDR1 SGHTA and CDR2 FQGTGA. The CDR3 runs to 15 residues. The CDR3 DNA sequence: TGTGCCAGCAGCACACCAGCGGGAGTTGCCAATGAGCAGTTCTTC. It encodes CASSTPAGVANEQFF.

The V gene is TRBV6-2 or TRBV6-3, the J gene TRBJ2-1; 7 nucleotides align to TRBD1. V shed 5 bases, J shed 4 bases, and the junction held 8 bases outside the gene matches. The CDR3 is 15 residues long. CDR1 MNHEY and CDR2 SVGEGT come from the germline V gene. Here the CDR3 reads CASSKQGRQYNEQFF. The CDR3 DNA reads TGTGCCAGCAGTAAACAGGGGCGACAATACAATGAGCAGTTCTTC.

This chain joins TRBV18 and TRBJ2-3, with 13 bases aligning to TRBD2. V lost 4 bases to trimming and J lost 3 bases; unmatched junction nucleotides: 13. The germline gives CDR1 KGHSH, CDR2 LQKENI. This CDR3 spans 19 amino acids. Here the CDR3 reads CASSRVTSGRALGTDTQYF. DNA for the CDR3: TGTGCCAGCTCACGAGTAACTAGCGGGAGGGCCCTCGGAACAGATACGCAGTATTTT.